The present T cell receptor beta chain was sequenced within a study of T cell changes during pregnancy in multiple sclerosis. TCRdb keeps only in-frame clones here, not all; method: immunoSEQ multiplex PCR. The sample yields more than 85,000 clones, 90% to 95% seen once. The sequenced sample was peripheral blood, obtained before pregnancy. The receptor comes from a female donor with multiple sclerosis, enrolled in a pregnancy study.

The CDR3 DNA reads TGTGCCTGGGGCTTAGGGAGGGGGTATGTTTTCGACACCATATATTTT. Translation: CAWGLGRGYVFDTIYF. The V and J genes are TRBV30 and TRBJ1-3; TRBD1 might be the D (6 bases). Trimming stripped 5 bases from V and 8 bases from J, with 25 bases between. CDR3 size: 16 residues. Germline CDR1 GTSNPN, CDR2 SVGIG (reference sequence).